This TCR beta chain is drawn from a study of cytomegalovirus exposure and HLA in healthy donors. Study observations and caveats: Across donors, most TCRs were seen rarely, yet some public ones were widespread. In vitro assays verified that a few CMV-associated chains recognized CMV antigens specifically.

Use of 60 Vbeta and 13 Jbeta primers characterized the PCR. Measured with immunoSEQ multiplex PCR; TCRdb has only the in-frame clones, and not every one. Of 100,000 to 150,000 clones listed, around four fifths are singletons. The CDR3 consists of 15 residues. Germline values: CDR1 SGHRS, CDR2 YFSETQ. Trimming removed 0 bases at V and 3 bases at J, with 13 bases between. As concerns this clone: Its antigen remains unknown.

Sequencing was done on a sample of PBMCs. The source of this sequence is a female donor in good health and CMV-seronegative. J is TRBJ2-7 and V is TRBV5-1; a possible D gene is TRBD1 (5 bases). DNA for the CDR3: TGCGCCAGCAGCTTGGCGTTCTTGCAGGGCTACGAGCAGTACTTC. It encodes CASSLAFLQGYEQYF.